This T cell receptor beta chain was obtained from a study of blood T cells in healthy people across ages. The donors, aged 6 to 90, were healthy Caucasians from Russia. About this clonotype itself: The antigen is not known.

Germline-derived CDR1 and CDR2 are DFQATT and SNEGSKA (reference sequence). The CDR3 runs to 15 residues. Trimming shortened V by 6 bases and J by 4 bases, and 19 bases separated the two germline ends. With a J-beta primer mix and a sample-barcoded 5' primer, a second PCR ran about 7 to 12 cycles. Each CDR3 protein gets one entry after TCRdb re-called the 5' RACE reads with MiXCR. The sample records about 1.8 million distinct CDR3 sequences, around 48% being singletons. Study-wide results and limits: When one million T cells were used, diversity estimates were thought to be underestimates. It was not known whether donors were CMV positive (a possible confounder of expanded clonotype changes). The study found more naive CD4+ cells and higher diversity in long-lived than aged donors.

This clonotype was obtained from a middle-aged woman in good health. The sample comprised blood. The chain is built from TRBV20-1 and TRBJ1-5, with D possibly TRBD1 on 5 matching bases. The CDR3 nucleotides read TGCAGTGCCCATTCCGGGACCCTGCGAAATCAGCCCCAGCATTTT. Amino acid sequence: CSAHSGTLRNQPQHF.